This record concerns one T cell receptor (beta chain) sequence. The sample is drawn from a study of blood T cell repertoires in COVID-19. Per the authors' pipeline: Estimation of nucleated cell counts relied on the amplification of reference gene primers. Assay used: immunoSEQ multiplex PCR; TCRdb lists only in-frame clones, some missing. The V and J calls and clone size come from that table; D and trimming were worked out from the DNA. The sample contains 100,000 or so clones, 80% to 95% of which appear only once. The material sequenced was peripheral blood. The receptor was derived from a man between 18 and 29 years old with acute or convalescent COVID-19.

The CDR3 loop is CASSQEDREYF. CDR3 nucleotides: TGTGCCAGCAGCCAAGAAGACAGAGAATACTTC. The V gene is TRBV14, the J gene TRBJ2-7, with TRBD1 as a possible D gene (5 bases). CDR1 is SGHDN and CDR2 is FVKESK in the germline V gene. The length of the CDR3 is 11 residues. The V and J ends lost 0 bases and 13 bases respectively, with 10 bases between them. Full variable domain (outside the CDR3, taken from reference TRBV14 and TRBJ2-7): EAGVTQFPSHSVIEKGQTVTLRCDPISGHDNLYWYRRVMGKEIKFLLHFVKESKQDESGMPNNRFLAERTGGTYSTLKVQPAELEDSGVYFCASSQEDREYFGPGTRLTVT.